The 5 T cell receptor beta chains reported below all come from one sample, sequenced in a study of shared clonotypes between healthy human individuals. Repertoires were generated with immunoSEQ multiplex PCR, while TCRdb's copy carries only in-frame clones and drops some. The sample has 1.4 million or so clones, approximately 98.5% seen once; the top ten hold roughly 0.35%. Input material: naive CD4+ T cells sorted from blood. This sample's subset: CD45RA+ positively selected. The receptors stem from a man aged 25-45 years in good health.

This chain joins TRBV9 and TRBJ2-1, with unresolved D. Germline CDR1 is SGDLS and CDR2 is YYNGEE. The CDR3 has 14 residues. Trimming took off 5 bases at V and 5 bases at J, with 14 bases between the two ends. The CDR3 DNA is TGTGCCAGCAGTTCCGCCGGACCCCACAATGAGCAGTTCTTC. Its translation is CASSSAGPHNEQFF.

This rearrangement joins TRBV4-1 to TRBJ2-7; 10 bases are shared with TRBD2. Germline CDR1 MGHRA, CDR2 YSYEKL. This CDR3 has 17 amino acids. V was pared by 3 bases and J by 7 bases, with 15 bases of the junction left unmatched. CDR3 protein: CASSQFLKASGSEEQYF. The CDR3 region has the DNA TGCGCCAGCAGCCAGTTCCTCAAGGCTAGCGGGAGCGAAGAGCAGTACTTC.

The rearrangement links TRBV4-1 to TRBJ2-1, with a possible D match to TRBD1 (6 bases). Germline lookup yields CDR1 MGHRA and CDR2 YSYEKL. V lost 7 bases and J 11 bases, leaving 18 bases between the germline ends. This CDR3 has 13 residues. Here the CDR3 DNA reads TGCGCCAGCACAGATCCAGGGGATGGCAAGCAGTTCTTC. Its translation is CASTDPGDGKQFF.

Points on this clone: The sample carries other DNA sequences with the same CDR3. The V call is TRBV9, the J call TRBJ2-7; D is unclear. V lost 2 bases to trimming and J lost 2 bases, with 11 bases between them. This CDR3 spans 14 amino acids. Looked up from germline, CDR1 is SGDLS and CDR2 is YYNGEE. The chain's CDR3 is CASSVDLGAYEQYF. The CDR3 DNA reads TGTGCCAGCAGCGTTGACTTGGGTGCCTACGAGCAGTACTTC.

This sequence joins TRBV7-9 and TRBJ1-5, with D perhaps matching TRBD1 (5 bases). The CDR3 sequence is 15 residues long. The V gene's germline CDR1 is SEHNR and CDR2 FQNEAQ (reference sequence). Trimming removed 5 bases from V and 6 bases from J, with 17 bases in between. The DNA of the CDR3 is TGTGCCAGCAGCCCGCCGGGACCGGGGGTTCAGCCCCAGCATTTT. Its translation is CASSPPGPGVQPQHF.